These 30 T cell receptor beta chains were all obtained from the same sample, sequenced in a study of cytomegalovirus exposure and HLA in healthy donors. It was with 60 Vbeta and 13 Jbeta primers that the PCR ran. Sequencing was performed with immunoSEQ multiplex PCR; in TCRdb, only in-frame clones are kept and a portion is missing. The profile shows approximately 130,000 clones, nearly 80% of them singletons. The sample was PBMCs. The source of these receptors is a woman in her thirties or forties in good health and CMV-seronegative.

This clone was detected once. J is TRBJ2-2 and V is TRBV28; 8 bases are shared with TRBD2. Germline CDR1 is MDHEN and CDR2 is SYDVKM. The CDR3 consists of 15 residues. V shed 2 bases, J shed 4 bases, and the junction held 3 bases outside the gene matches. The CDR3 loop is CASSLLAGGTGELFF. CDR3 sequence (DNA): TGTGCCAGCAGTTTACTAGCGGGTGGCACCGGGGAGCTGTTTTTT. The full variable domain, rest sourced from reference TRBV28 and TRBJ2-2, is DVKVTQSSRYLVKRTGEKVFLECVQDMDHENMFWYRQDPGLGLRLIYFSYDVKMKEKGDIPEGYSVSREKKERFSLILESASTNQTSMYLCASSLLAGGTGELFFGEGSRLTVL.

There are a few counts of this clone. CDR3 protein: CASSLTRTGGRTDTQYF. The CDR3 DNA follows: TGTGCCAGCTCACTTACCAGGACAGGGGGCCGCACAGATACGCAGTATTTT. This chain links TRBV18 with TRBJ2-3; 11 bases fit TRBD1. Germline-derived CDR1 and CDR2 are KGHSH and LQKENI. There are 17 residues in the CDR3. Trimming took 4 bases from V and 1 from J; bases not matched to a gene: 7.

The rearrangement uses TRBV27 and TRBJ2-2, with 8 bases aligning to TRBD1. The ends lost 8 bases at V and 1 base at J; junction bases unmatched: 6. The CDR3 extends over 15 amino acids. The germline V gene encodes CDR1 MNHEY and CDR2 SMNVEV (reference sequence). CDR3 protein: CASHRTGRNTGELFF. The CDR3, as DNA: TGTGCCAGCCACCGGACAGGGAGGAACACCGGGGAGCTGTTTTTT.

V gene TRBV7-9 combines with J gene TRBJ2-1; 8 nucleotides agree with TRBD1. The trim removed 7 bases at V and 8 bases at J, leaving 13 bases unmatched. The CDR3 consists of 15 residues. CDR1 is SEHNR and CDR2 is FQNEAQ in the germline V gene (reference sequence). DNA for the CDR3: TGTGCCAGCATCCCCAGGGGGCTGGGTTGGGATGAGCAGTTCTTC. This sequence encodes CASIPRGLGWDEQFF. Complete variable domain (other parts from reference TRBV7-9 and TRBJ2-1): DTGVSQNPRHKITKRGQNVTFRCDPISEHNRLYWYRQTLGQGPEFLTYFQNEAQLEKSRLLSDRFSAERPKGSFSTLEIQRTEQGDSAMYLCASIPRGLGWDEQFFGPGTRLTVL.

The CDR3 DNA reads TGTGCCAGCAGTCTACCCCCAGGGACAGGGGCATTTGGGCTGTTCTTC. It is translated as CASSLPPGTGAFGLFF. The chain recombines TRBV27 with TRBJ2-1; TRBD1 agrees at 10 bases. Germline CDR1 MNHEY, CDR2 SMNVEV (reference sequence). Trimming took 5 bases from V and 15 from J; bases not matched to a gene: 19. The CDR3 runs to 16 residues.

The V call is TRBV19, the J call TRBJ1-3; D is perhaps TRBD1 (6 bases). V was trimmed by 9 bases and J by 0 bases, leaving 24 bases between them. The germline V gene has CDR1 LNHDA and CDR2 SQIVND (reference sequence). The CDR3 runs 18 residues. CDR3 DNA: TGTGCCAGCCGCCGAAGCGTCGGACAGAGATACTCTGGAAACACCATATATTTT. It translates to CASRRSVGQRYSGNTIYF.

A word on this clone: One end of the junction does not line up with germline, which may come from a read error. The genes are TRBV7-9 and TRBJ1-1; tentative D call: TRBD1 (6 bases). The germline V gene encodes CDR1 SEHNR and CDR2 FQNEAQ (reference sequence). This CDR3 comprises 13 residues. The chain's CDR3 is CSSSLGQQRGAFF. The CDR3 DNA sequence: TGTTCCAGCAGCTTAGGACAGCAAAGGGGAGCTTTCTTT.

The rearrangement joins TRBV5-4 to TRBJ2-2, with TRBD1 matching 9 bases. With V trimmed by 4 bases and J by 5 bases, 6 bases remained unmatched. The CDR3 has 15 residues. Germline-derived CDR1 and CDR2 are SGHNT and YYREEE (reference sequence). The CDR3 region has the DNA TGTGCCAGCAGCCTCGACAGGGGGGTTACCGGGGAGCTGTTTTTT. It codes for CASSLDRGVTGELFF.

The gene calls are TRBV19 and TRBJ2-3; D call uncertain. The CDR3 loop spans 14 amino acids. From germline, CDR1 is LNHDA and CDR2 SQIVND (reference sequence). Between the trimmed V and J ends, which lost 3 bases and 3 bases, there was a span of 10 bases. As DNA, the CDR3 is TGTGCCAGTAGTATCTCTCGGGTAACAGATACGCAGTATTTT. This codes for CASSISRVTDTQYF.

This clone appeared a single time. The rearrangement joins TRBV2 to TRBJ2-7, with TRBD2 matching 8 bases. CDR3 length equals 19 residues. Germline V CDR1 and CDR2: SNHLY, FYNNEI. The trim removed 3 bases at V and 9 bases at J, leaving 25 bases unmatched. CDR3 amino acids: CASSEGRAGLDPKRGRQYF. The CDR3 region has the DNA TGTGCCAGCAGTGAGGGTCGGGCGGGACTAGACCCTAAGCGGGGTCGGCAGTACTTC.

The V gene is TRBV5-5, the J gene TRBJ1-1; D possibly corresponds to TRBD1 (6 bases). In germline, CDR1 is SGHKS, CDR2 YYEKEE (reference sequence). This CDR3 has 14 amino acids. The V and J ends lost 4 bases and 1 base respectively, with 11 bases between them. Here the CDR3 DNA reads TGTGCCAGCAGCAGCAGACAGGCGAACACTGAAGCTTTCTTT. Translating gives CASSSRQANTEAFF. Filled out from reference TRBV5-5 and TRBJ1-1, the complete variable domain reads DAGVTQSPTHLIKTRGQQVTLRCSPISGHKSVSWYQQVLGQGPQFIFQYYEKEERGRGNFPDRFSARQFPNYSSELNVNALLLGDSALYLCASSSRQANTEAFFGQGTRLTVV.

Regarding this clone: Other DNA sequences in the sample encode the same CDR3. The rearrangement joins TRBV5-1 to TRBJ2-3, with D perhaps matching TRBD2 (7 bases). This CDR3 is 18 amino acids long. Per germline, CDR1 SGHRS and CDR2 YFSETQ. The V end lost 4 bases, the J end lost 0 bases, and 21 bases lay between the germline ends. CDR3 sequence (DNA): TGCGCCAGCAGCCGGAAGGGACTGGCGGGGGCGAGCACAGATACGCAGTATTTT. It encodes CASSRKGLAGASTDTQYF.

The chain carries TRBV19 and TRBJ2-1; D not resolved. The CDR3 has 16 amino acids. Looked up from germline, CDR1 is LNHDA and CDR2 is SQIVND (reference sequence). The V end was cut by 1 base, the J end by 7 bases, with 17 bases between. CDR3 residues: CASSIGSLRVGNEQFF. In DNA form, the CDR3 reads TGTGCCAGTAGTATAGGGAGCCTACGTGTTGGGAATGAGCAGTTCTTC. The whole variable domain, filled in from reference TRBV19 and TRBJ2-1, reads DGGITQSPKYLFRKEGQNVTLSCEQNLNHDAMYWYRQDPGQGLRLIYYSQIVNDFQKGDIAEGYSVSREKKESFPLTVTSAQKNPTAFYLCASSIGSLRVGNEQFFGPGTRLTVL.

This clone was counted a few times. The genes are TRBV28 and TRBJ2-4; 7 positions match TRBD1. Germline CDR1 is MDHEN and CDR2 is SYDVKM. The CDR3 is 14 residues long. V lost 2 bases and J lost 9; bases outside the gene matches: 7. As DNA, the CDR3 is TGTGCCAGCAGTTTAACAGGGGAGAAGCGCATTCAGTACTTC. Translation gives CASSLTGEKRIQYF.

This clone was counted a few times. The rearrangement uses TRBV7-2 and TRBJ1-1; D is unclear. Germline-derived CDR1 and CDR2 are SGHTA and FQGNSA. The V gene lost 4 bases and the J gene lost 5 bases, with 14 bases spanning the gap. This CDR3 region has 14 residues. For the CDR3, the DNA is TGTGCCAGCAGCTCCCGAGGAGGGTATACTGAAGCTTTCTTT. It is translated as CASSSRGGYTEAFF.

This chain links TRBV9 with TRBJ1-2; no clear D gene. Germline CDR1 is SGDLS and CDR2 is YYNGEE. The CDR3 is 15 residues long. V was pared by 0 bases and J by 4 bases, with 13 bases between. CDR3 sequence reads: CASSVGRPGSYGYTF. The CDR3 region has the DNA TGTGCCAGCAGCGTAGGGCGGCCTGGAAGCTATGGCTACACCTTC.

This clone was counted once. The chain recombines TRBV19 with TRBJ2-1; 8 bases are shared with TRBD2. Germline-derived CDR1 and CDR2 are LNHDA and SQIVND (reference sequence). Trimming took 3 bases from V and 9 from J; bases not matched to a gene: 13. This CDR3 has 16 amino acids. The CDR3 loop reads CASSIKGLGAFGEQFF. For the CDR3, the DNA is TGTGCCAGTAGTATTAAGGGACTAGGTGCTTTCGGTGAGCAGTTCTTC.

In the case of this clone: At one of its ends the junction is not consistent with the germline gene, which may arise from a read error. The chain recombines TRBV13 with TRBJ2-7; 16 bases match TRBD2. The V gene's germline CDR1 is PRHDT and CDR2 FYEKMQ (reference sequence). This CDR3 comprises 16 residues. The DNA of the CDR3 is TGTGCCAGCAGCGTAGGGACTAGCGGGAGGGCCTACGAGCAGTACTTC. Protein product: CASSVGTSGRAYEQYF.

The chain joins TRBV19 to TRBJ2-5; D gene uncertain. The J call is uncertain, as TRBJ2-7 better fits the DNA end. The CDR3 consists of 13 residues. CDR1 is LNHDA and CDR2 is SQIVND in the germline V gene (reference sequence). CDR3 bases: TGTGCCAGTAGTATGAAGCTTGGTTACGAGCAGTACTTC. It is translated as CASSMKLGYEQYF.

The gene calls are TRBV2 and TRBJ2-5, with TRBD1 identical over 7 bases. The J call may be wrong; the DNA end is better matched by TRBJ2-7. Germline loops: CDR1 SNHLY, CDR2 FYNNEI. The CDR3 runs to 15 residues. The CDR3 DNA follows: TGTGCCAGCAGTGAAGTTTTCGGCAGGGGGTACGAGCAGTACTTC. Translated, it gives CASSEVFGRGYEQYF.

About this clone itself: Other DNA sequences of this sample code for an identical CDR3. The rearrangement joins TRBV28 to TRBJ2-7, with D tentatively TRBD2 (6 bases). V gave up 6 bases and J gave up 5 bases, with 11 bases separating them. The CDR3 runs to 12 residues. Germline lookup yields CDR1 MDHEN and CDR2 SYDVKM. CDR3 nucleotide sequence: TGTGCCAGCAGCGGAGGGTTTCACGAGCAGTACTTC. Translated, it gives CASSGGFHEQYF.

The rearrangement uses TRBV28 and TRBJ2-3; D uncertain. The CDR3 consists of 13 residues. V lost 3 bases, J lost 0 bases, and 4 bases lay in between. The germline V gene has CDR1 MDHEN and CDR2 SYDVKM. Written as DNA, the CDR3 is TGTGCCAGCAGTTTCTACAGCACAGATACGCAGTATTTT. This codes for CASSFYSTDTQYF.

The gene calls are TRBV7-9 and TRBJ2-2; 7 positions match TRBD2. V lost 3 bases to trimming and J lost 6 bases; unmatched junction nucleotides: 13. Germline V gene data show CDR1 as SEHNR and CDR2 as FQNEAQ (reference sequence). The CDR3 spans 17 residues. The CDR3 nucleotides are TGTGCCAGCAGCTTTACGGCCCCGCGGGAGTACGCCGGGGAGCTGTTTTTT. Translated: CASSFTAPREYAGELFF.

This clone appeared a single time. The chain links TRBV18 to TRBJ1-2; D perhaps matches TRBD1 (5 bases). V was shortened by 6 bases and J by 4 bases, with 12 bases between the two germline ends. Per germline, CDR1 KGHSH and CDR2 LQKENI. CDR3 length: 13 residues. The DNA of the CDR3 is TGTGCCAGCTCCGCTGACAGACTCTATGGCTACACCTTC. It is translated as CASSADRLYGYTF.

This clone has more than one count but fewer than ten. The rearrangement uses TRBV4-1 and TRBJ1-3; D is undetermined. CDR1 and CDR2 from the germline V gene are MGHRA and YSYEKL. The V end was cut by 6 bases, the J end by 0 bases, with 12 bases between. The CDR3 is made up of 15 amino acids. CDR3 sequence: CASSTELVSGNTIYF. In nucleotides, the CDR3 is TGCGCCAGCAGTACAGAATTAGTCTCTGGAAACACCATATATTTT.

This chain uses TRBV6-5 with TRBJ2-7; 8 positions agree with TRBD1. CDR3 length equals 13 residues. Germline CDR1 MNHEY, CDR2 SVGAGI. The J segment lost 6 bases and the V segment lost 6 bases, leaving 7 bases of the junction unmatched. In DNA form, the CDR3 reads TGTGCCAGCAGATCTAACAGGGGGTTCGAGCAGTACTTC. As protein: CASRSNRGFEQYF.

V is TRBV10-3 and J is TRBJ1-2, with 7 bases identical to TRBD1. Trimming removed 3 bases from V and 0 bases from J; junction bases left unmatched: 4. In germline, CDR1 is ENHRY, CDR2 SYGVKD. This CDR3 contains 15 residues. This CDR3 reads CAISDSTGTNYGYTF. The CDR3 DNA follows: TGTGCCATCAGTGATTCGACAGGGACTAACTATGGCTACACCTTC.

The rearrangement uses TRBV6-6 and TRBJ1-5; 11 nucleotides match TRBD1. The CDR3 consists of 15 residues. Germline V gene sequence: CDR1 MNHNY, CDR2 SVGAGI (reference sequence). V shed 6 bases, J shed 7 bases, and the junction held 8 bases outside the gene matches. The CDR3 DNA reads TGTGCCAGCAGGGATGGACAGGGGGCCAAACAGCCCCAGCATTTT. Translated, it gives CASRDGQGAKQPQHF.

The chain couples TRBV28 to TRBJ1-4; 12 bases are a match to TRBD1. The germline CDR1 and CDR2 sequences are MDHEN and SYDVKM. The CDR3 is 17 amino acids. V was pared by 10 bases and J by 8 bases, with 17 bases of the junction left unmatched. CDR3 sequence: CAISKPGQGALGEKLFF. The CDR3 region has the DNA TGTGCCATCTCGAAACCGGGACAGGGGGCCTTAGGGGAAAAACTGTTTTTT.

The V call is TRBV4-2, the J call TRBJ1-2, with 8 bases aligning to TRBD1. The CDR3 totals 14 residues. With V trimmed by 0 bases and J by 8 bases, 5 bases remained unmatched. Germline CDR1 is LGHNA and CDR2 is YNFKEQ. For the CDR3, the DNA is TGTGCCAGCAGCCAAGATCGGACAGGGAGCGGCTACACCTTC. This codes for CASSQDRTGSGYTF.